A selection of T cell receptor beta chains follows, all from one sample in a study of neurological immune-mediated disorders. TCRdb used MiXCR to reprocess the 5' RACE reads, holding one entry per CDR3 protein. This table has about 120,000 distinct CDR3 sequences, roughly 3.2% appearing once. Material: PBMCs. The origin of the receptors is a woman in her 30s with multiple sclerosis. CDR3s include the opening cysteine and the closing phenylalanine or tryptophan. The D gene is left open where the match is weak. A clone size is listed for some rows: how often the clone was seen (once, few, many), or a class if it is expanded.

>many|NA|TRBV29-1|TRBJ1-2
CSVRTDARGGYTF
TGCAGCGTCCGGACAGATGCCAGGGGTGGCTACACCTTC
>many|TRBD2|TRBV20-1|TRBJ2-7
CSARDGTSGGYEQYF
TGCAGTGCTAGAGACGGGACTAGCGGGGGCTACGAGCAGTACTTC
>many|TRBD1|TRBV5-1|TRBJ2-5
CASRDRGETQYF
TGCGCCAGCAGGGACAGGGGGGAGACCCAGTACTTC
>many|NA|TRBV9|TRBJ1-4
CASSASGGDEKLFF
TGTGCCAGCAGCGCGAGTGGAGGTGACGAAAAACTGTTTTTT
>many|TRBD2|TRBV7-2|TRBJ2-1
CASSSPTISGGSSYNEQFF
TGTGCCAGCAGCTCACCCACTATTAGCGGGGGGAGCTCCTACAATGAGCAGTTCTTC
>many|TRBD1|TRBV7-2|TRBJ1-1
CASRLDRDTEAFF
TGTGCCAGCAGACTAGACAGGGACACTGAAGCTTTCTTT
>few|NA|TRBV7-9|TRBJ1-6
CDSSLDNSPLHF
TGTGACAGCAGCTTAGATAATTCACCCCTCCACTTT
>many|TRBD1|TRBV10-3|TRBJ1-1
CAISTTRGLNTEAFF
TGTGCCATCAGTACTACCAGGGGGTTGAACACTGAAGCTTTCTTT
>NA|NA|TRBV5-1|TRBJ2-6
CASSLLEDNSGANVLTF
TGCGCCAGCAGCCTTCTCGAAGATAACTCTGGGGCCAACGTCCTGACTTTC
>many|TRBD2|TRBV20-1|TRBJ2-1
CSAVASGGISYNEQFF
TGCAGTGCTGTCGCTAGCGGGGGTATTTCCTACAATGAGCAGTTCTTC
>few|TRBD1|TRBV18|TRBJ1-1
CASSADRGAEAFF
TGTGCCAGCTCCGCAGACAGGGGAGCTGAAGCTTTCTTT
>many|NA|TRBV5-1|TRBJ1-2
CASSLVQGQLQGYTF
TGCGCCAGCAGCTTGGTGCAGGGACAACTTCAAGGCTACACCTTC
>NA|NA|TRBV6-2/TRBV6-3|TRBJ2-1
CASRRTANNEQFF
TGTGCCAGCAGACGGACAGCTAACAATGAGCAGTTCTTC
>many|TRBD2|TRBV6-2/TRBV6-3|TRBJ2-2
CASRSLAGAGELFF
TGTGCCAGCAGATCTTTAGCGGGTGCCGGGGAGCTGTTTTTT
>many|NA|TRBV7-2|TRBJ2-7
CASSSISYEQYF
TGTGCCAGCAGCTCTATCTCCTACGAGCAGTACTTC
>many|NA|TRBV7-8|TRBJ1-5
CASSLVGGGQGQPQHF
TGTGCCAGCAGCTTAGTTGGAGGGGGGCAAGGGCAGCCCCAGCATTTT
>few|NA|TRBV7-2|TRBJ2-1
CASSRPKFEQFF
TGTGCCAGCAGTCGACCGAAGTTTGAGCAGTTCTTC
>many|NA|TRBV7-9|TRBJ2-7
CASSPQSGLESYEQYF
TGTGCCAGCAGCCCCCAGTCTGGGTTGGAGTCCTACGAGCAGTACTTC
>NA|NA|TRBV7-6|TRBJ1-2
CASSLDSRYGYTF
TGTGCCAGCAGCTTAGATAGCCGGTATGGCTACACCTTC
>NA|TRBD1|TRBV20-1|TRBJ1-2
CSAARDRANYGYTF
TGCAGTGCTGCTCGGGACAGAGCTAACTATGGCTACACCTTC
>few|TRBD1|TRBV30|TRBJ1-6
CAWSVGTANSTLNF
TGTGCCTGGAGTGTAGGGACAGCTAATTCAACCCTCAACTTT
>few|TRBD1|TRBV5-1|TRBJ1-6
CASSLEGANSPLHF
TGCGCCAGCAGCTTAGAGGGGGCGAATTCACCCCTCCACTTT
>many|TRBD2|TRBV12-3/TRBV12-4|TRBJ2-1
CASTEGGSGRAYNEQFF
TGTGCCAGCACCGAGGGAGGTAGCGGGAGGGCCTACAATGAGCAGTTCTTC
>many|NA|TRBV7-8|TRBJ1-1
CASSFSSWGGALNTEAFF
TGTGCCAGCAGCTTCTCCTCCTGGGGGGGCGCTTTGAACACTGAAGCTTTCTTT
>many|NA|TRBV3-1|TRBJ2-7
CASSNGNEQYF
TGTGCCAGCAGCAATGGTAACGAGCAGTACTTC
>NA|NA|TRBV20-1|TRBJ1-1
CSAPALMNTEAFF
TGCAGTGCTCCGGCTTTAATGAACACTGAAGCTTTCTTT
>many|NA|TRBV6-5|TRBJ2-1
CASSYLAGTLSYNEQFF
TGTGCCAGCAGTTACTTGGCCGGGACTCTCAGCTACAATGAGCAGTTCTTC
>many|NA|TRBV20-1|TRBJ2-2
CSARDPGLNTGELFF
TGCAGTGCTAGAGATCCAGGGCTGAACACCGGGGAGCTGTTTTTT
>many|TRBD1|TRBV6-1|TRBJ1-2
CASSEADPGQPSWGYTF
TGTGCCAGCAGTGAAGCGGATCCGGGACAGCCTTCTTGGGGCTACACCTTC
>many|TRBD2|TRBV4-3|TRBJ2-5
CASSQEPTSGGPETQYF
TGCGCCAGCAGCCAAGAACCCACTAGCGGGGGCCCCGAGACCCAGTACTTC
>many|TRBD1|TRBV24-1|TRBJ2-2
CATSDSGQGRTGELFF
TGTGCCACCAGTGATTCGGGACAGGGGAGGACCGGGGAGCTGTTTTTT
>many|NA|TRBV5-1|TRBJ1-1
CASSRDGMNTEAFF
TGCGCCAGCAGTCGGGACGGCATGAACACTGAAGCTTTCTTT
>NA|TRBD1|TRBV20-1|TRBJ1-2
CSASSPGGDYGYTF
TGCAGTGCTAGTTCCCCAGGGGGCGACTATGGCTACACCTTC
>many|NA|TRBV6-1|TRBJ2-2
CASSYAGELFF
TGTGCCAGCAGTTACGCCGGGGAGCTGTTTTTT
>many|NA|TRBV7-2|TRBJ2-3
CASSIGDTQYF
TGTGCCAGCAGCATTGGAGATACGCAGTATTTT
>many|TRBD1|TRBV19|TRBJ2-4
CASPGQELAKNIQYF
TGTGCCAGCCCGGGACAGGAGCTAGCCAAAAACATTCAGTACTTC
>many|NA|TRBV6-2/TRBV6-3|TRBJ2-2
CASSRTGVQAGELFF
TGTGCCAGCAGCCGCACGGGAGTACAGGCCGGGGAGCTGTTTTTT
>many|TRBD1|TRBV20-1|TRBJ2-7
CSARGNRSGQGWSYEQYF
TGCAGTGCTAGAGGGAATAGATCGGGACAGGGCTGGTCCTACGAGCAGTACTTC
>many|TRBD1|TRBV5-1|TRBJ1-1
CASSYGQGGGLTEAFF
TGCGCCAGCAGCTATGGACAGGGAGGAGGTCTCACTGAAGCTTTCTTT
>many|NA|TRBV29-1|TRBJ2-1
CSVGVGWLGMKDEQFF
TGCAGCGTTGGGGTGGGGTGGCTAGGGATGAAGGATGAGCAGTTCTTC
>many|TRBD2|TRBV5-6|TRBJ2-2
CASSQGLAGGITGELFF
TGTGCCAGCAGCCAAGGACTAGCGGGAGGGATCACCGGGGAGCTGTTTTTT
>many|TRBD2|TRBV10-3|TRBJ2-7
CASWGGINEQYF
TGTGCCAGCTGGGGGGGGATAAACGAGCAGTACTTC
>many|TRBD1|TRBV12-3/TRBV12-4|TRBJ2-2
CASSLGTGEAGELFF
TGTGCCAGCAGTTTAGGGACAGGAGAAGCCGGGGAGCTGTTTTTT